A single sample is the source of the 24 T cell receptor beta chains below, sequenced in a study of blood T cell repertoires in COVID-19. Repertoires were generated with immunoSEQ multiplex PCR, while TCRdb's copy carries only in-frame clones and drops some. The sample lists 200,000 to 300,000 clones; 84% were seen once. Sequenced material: peripheral blood. These receptors all come from a man between 60 and 75 years old with acute or convalescent COVID-19.

V gene TRBV30 combines with J gene TRBJ1-5, with D perhaps matching TRBD1 (5 bases). The CDR3 contains 14 residues. The V end lost 4 bases, the J end lost 1 base, and 11 bases lay between the germline ends. The V gene's germline CDR1 is GTSNPN and CDR2 SVGIG (reference sequence). The CDR3 DNA reads TGTGCCTGGAACAGGCGGGGGAGCAATCAGCCCCAGCATTTT. Amino acids: CAWNRRGSNQPQHF.

The chain combines TRBV13 with TRBJ2-2; no reliable D call. The CDR3 length is 16 residues. Trimming removed 3 bases from V and 0 bases from J, with 11 bases in between. Germline V gene sequence: CDR1 PRHDT, CDR2 FYEKMQ (reference sequence). CDR3 sequence (DNA): TGTGCCAGCAGCTTCGCCCAGGCTGCGAACACCGGGGAGCTGTTTTTT. It specifies CASSFAQAANTGELFF.

The rearrangement uses TRBV27 and TRBJ2-7; TRBD2 agrees at 8 bases. Unmatched junction bases numbered 9, after V lost 5 bases and J lost 3 bases. The V gene's germline CDR1 is MNHEY and CDR2 SMNVEV (reference sequence). The CDR3 consists of 15 residues. The CDR3 is CASSPAGGRNYEQYF. Written as DNA, the CDR3 is TGTGCCAGCAGTCCCGCCGGCGGGAGGAACTACGAGCAGTACTTC.

The rearrangement uses TRBV7-2 and TRBJ2-2; D might be TRBD1 (6 bases). There are 14 residues in the CDR3. CDR1 and CDR2 from the germline V gene are SGHTA and FQGNSA. V lost 4 bases to trimming and J lost 4 bases, with 10 bases between them. The CDR3 protein is CASSSYRATGELFF. Written as DNA, the CDR3 is TGTGCCAGCAGCTCCTACAGGGCCACCGGGGAGCTGTTTTTT.

J is TRBJ2-7 and V is TRBV7-9; perhaps TRBD1 as D (6 bases). The CDR3 covers 14 residues. Trimming removed 2 bases from V and 3 bases from J, with 11 bases in between. Looked up from germline, CDR1 is SEHNR and CDR2 is FQNEAQ (reference sequence). The CDR3 sequence is CASSLNPGVYEQYF. The DNA of the CDR3 is TGTGCCAGCAGCTTAAATCCAGGGGTCTACGAGCAGTACTTC.

The rearrangement uses TRBV27 and TRBJ2-1; TRBD2 aligns across 11 bases. Per the germline V gene, CDR1 is MNHEY and CDR2 is SMNVEV (reference sequence). This CDR3 comprises 16 residues. The junction had 7 bases not matched to a gene; V was cut back by 5 bases and J by 4 bases. CDR3 DNA: TGTGCCAGCAGTCTTACTAGCGGGGGATTTTACAATGAGCAGTTCTTC. It translates to CASSLTSGGFYNEQFF.

The CDR3 here is CASSGQGSYNEQFF. As DNA, the CDR3 is TGTGCCAGCAGCGGACAGGGTTCCTACAATGAGCAGTTCTTC. The chain recombines TRBV9 with TRBJ2-1; 7 bases line up with TRBD1. CDR1 is SGDLS and CDR2 is YYNGEE in the germline V gene. There are 14 residues in the CDR3. V lost 3 bases to trimming and J lost 1 base; unmatched junction nucleotides: 1.

The gene calls are TRBV2 and TRBJ2-7, with D perhaps matching TRBD2 (6 bases). V lost 3 bases to trimming and J lost 4 bases, with 10 bases between them. This CDR3 comprises 13 residues. Germline loops: CDR1 SNHLY, CDR2 FYNNEI. The CDR3 protein is CASSELGGYEQYF. For the CDR3, the DNA is TGTGCCAGCAGTGAGTTGGGGGGTTACGAGCAGTACTTC.

The genes are TRBV11-2 and TRBJ1-6; no clear D. Germline CDR1 is SGHAT and CDR2 is FQNNGV. The germline V and J ends were trimmed by 0 bases and 5 bases, with 8 bases remaining between them. The CDR3 totals 15 residues. The CDR3 DNA sequence: TGTGCCAGCAGCTTAGATCCCTACCATAATTCACCCCTCCACTTT. Translation: CASSLDPYHNSPLHF.

V usage is TRBV2 and J usage is TRBJ2-1; weak D call: TRBD1 (5 bases). Germline CDR1 SNHLY, CDR2 FYNNEI. The V end was cut by 1 base, the J end by 9 bases, with 10 bases between. This CDR3 region has 13 residues. The CDR3 sequence is CASSEVGHGEQFF. CDR3 DNA: TGTGCCAGCAGTGAAGTGGGGCATGGTGAGCAGTTCTTC.

The chain is built from TRBV28 and TRBJ2-1; weak D call: TRBD2 (6 bases). The germline V gene encodes CDR1 MDHEN and CDR2 SYDVKM. V was cut by 1 base and J by 8 bases, with 15 bases left in between. This CDR3 is 15 amino acids long. The DNA of the CDR3 is TGTGCCAGCAGTTTATTGCGGGGCCCCCTTTATGAGCAGTTCTTC. Residues: CASSLLRGPLYEQFF.

The chain combines TRBV19 with TRBJ2-7, with TRBD1 matching 9 bases. V trimming: 6 bases; J trimming: 5 bases; junction bases outside the gene matches: 11. The CDR3 loop spans 15 amino acids. Germline CDR1 and CDR2: LNHDA and SQIVND (reference sequence). The CDR3 DNA is TGTGCCAGTAGCCCTCGACAGGGGGGGACGGACGAGCAGTACTTC. It is translated as CASSPRQGGTDEQYF.

The chain employs TRBV12-3 or TRBV12-4 and TRBJ1-1, with D perhaps TRBD1 (5 bases). The V gene lost 4 bases and the J gene lost 6 bases, with 9 bases spanning the gap. CDR3 length: 12 residues. The CDR3 protein is CASSYRTSEAFF. CDR3 bases: TGTGCCAGCAGTTACAGGACGTCTGAAGCTTTCTTT.

The rearrangement links TRBV27 to TRBJ2-7; 10 nucleotides match TRBD1. The germline V gene has CDR1 MNHEY and CDR2 SMNVEV (reference sequence). The CDR3 totals 15 residues. V lost 6 bases and J lost 9; bases outside the gene matches: 14. Here the CDR3 reads CASSSPDRGTFGQYF. In DNA, the CDR3 is TGTGCCAGCAGCTCCCCGGACAGGGGGACATTCGGGCAGTACTTC.

J is TRBJ2-7 and V is TRBV10-3; 7 nucleotides align to TRBD2. The length of the CDR3 is 17 residues. Germline V lookup: CDR1 ENHRY, CDR2 SYGVKD. The junction had 10 bases not matched to a gene; V was cut back by 0 bases and J by 2 bases. CDR3 residues: CAISESAGRIMAYEQYF. As DNA, the CDR3 is TGTGCCATCAGTGAGTCTGCCGGGAGGATCATGGCCTACGAGCAGTACTTC.

The V call is TRBV5-1, the J call TRBJ2-7; TRBD1 matches at 8 bases. Germline CDR1 is SGHRS and CDR2 is YFSETQ. CDR3 size: 15 residues. Trimming cost V 4 bases and J 2 bases; bases outside gene matches: 8. The CDR3 reads CASSPPDRVAYEQYF. The CDR3 DNA is TGCGCCAGCAGCCCTCCGGACAGGGTCGCCTACGAGCAGTACTTC.

The rearrangement links TRBV10-3 to TRBJ1-2, with D unresolved. The V gene lost 0 bases and the J gene lost 6 bases, with 17 bases spanning the gap. Germline V CDR1 and CDR2: ENHRY, SYGVKD. The CDR3 runs 16 residues. CDR3 DNA sequence: TGTGCCATCAGTGAGTCCGTCCGCCCATCGCGAAATGGCTACACCTTC. The encoded protein is CAISESVRPSRNGYTF.

The rearrangement links TRBV3-1 (or the pseudogene TRBV3-2) to TRBJ2-7, with 8 nucleotides matching TRBD1. J was trimmed by 3 bases and V by 1 base; bases with no gene match: 5. The CDR3 sequence is 15 residues long. Germline V CDR1 and CDR2: LGHDT, YNNKEL (reference sequence). CDR3 DNA: TGTGCCAGCAGCCAAGTAGACAGGGGTGGCTACGAGCAGTACTTC. This codes for CASSQVDRGGYEQYF.

J is TRBJ1-5 and V is TRBV19, with D hard to call. V dropped 5 bases and J dropped 1 base, with 6 bases sitting between them. Germline-derived CDR1 and CDR2 are LNHDA and SQIVND (reference sequence). The CDR3 length is 13 residues. The CDR3 loop reads CASSPQSNQPQHF. The CDR3 DNA is TGTGCCAGTAGTCCACAGAGCAATCAGCCCCAGCATTTT.

The chain uses TRBV6-5 and TRBJ1-1, with D maybe TRBD1 (5 bases). The CDR3 extends over 14 amino acids. Trimming left V 6 bases short and J 1 base short, with 12 bases between. The germline V gene has CDR1 MNHEY and CDR2 SVGAGI. CDR3 region: CASSLRQTNTEAFF. In nucleotides, the CDR3 is TGTGCCAGCAGCTTGAGACAGACGAACACTGAAGCTTTCTTT.

The chain combines TRBV7-2 with TRBJ1-3, with 7 bases aligning to TRBD1. The germline V gene has CDR1 SGHTA and CDR2 FQGNSA. Germline trimming cut 2 bases from V and 4 bases from J; bases unmatched to any gene: 2. The CDR3 loop spans 14 amino acids. CDR3 in amino acids: CASSLTGQGNTIYF. The CDR3 DNA is TGTGCCAGCAGCTTAACGGGACAGGGAAACACCATATATTTT.

The J gene is TRBJ2-1, the V gene TRBV5-1; a weak D match, TRBD1 (6 bases). The CDR3 sequence is 15 residues long. CDR1 and CDR2 (germline): SGHRS, YFSETQ. The V gene lost 1 base and the J gene lost 4 bases, with 12 bases spanning the gap. CDR3 amino acids: CASSLLQGPYNEQFF. The CDR3, as DNA: TGCGCCAGCAGCTTGTTACAGGGCCCTTACAATGAGCAGTTCTTC.

The chain is built from TRBV4-3 and TRBJ2-2; a weak D match, TRBD2 (6 bases). CDR3 length equals 16 residues. Deletions cut 1 base from V and 3 bases from J, with 12 bases between. CDR1 is LGHNA, CDR2 YSLEER, per germline. The CDR3 loop is CASSQVGGRDTGELFF. The CDR3 bases are TGCGCCAGCAGCCAAGTGGGGGGAAGGGACACCGGGGAGCTGTTTTTT.

The V gene is TRBV7-8, the J gene TRBJ1-6, with D possibly matching TRBD1 (5 bases). The germline V and J ends were trimmed by 1 base and 1 base, with 11 bases remaining between them. Per germline, CDR1 SGHVS and CDR2 FQNEAQ. CDR3 length equals 17 residues. The CDR3 here is CASSLERGSSYNSPLHF. DNA of the CDR3: TGTGCCAGCAGCTTAGAACGGGGGTCGTCCTATAATTCACCCCTCCACTTT.